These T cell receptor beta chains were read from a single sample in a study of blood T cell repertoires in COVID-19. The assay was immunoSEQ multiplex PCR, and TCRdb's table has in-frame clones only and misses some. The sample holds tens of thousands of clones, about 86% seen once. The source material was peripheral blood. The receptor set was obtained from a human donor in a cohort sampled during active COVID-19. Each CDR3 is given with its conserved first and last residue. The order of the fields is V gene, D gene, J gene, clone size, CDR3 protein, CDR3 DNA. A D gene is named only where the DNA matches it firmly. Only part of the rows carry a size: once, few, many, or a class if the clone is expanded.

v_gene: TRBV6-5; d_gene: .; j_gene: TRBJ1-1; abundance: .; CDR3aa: CASSPYGHLNTEAFF; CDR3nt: TGTGCCAGCAGTCCATACGGACATCTGAACACTGAAGCTTTCTTT
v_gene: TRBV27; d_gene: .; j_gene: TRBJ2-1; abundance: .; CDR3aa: CASSLLAYTINNEQFF; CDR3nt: TGTGCCAGCAGTCTCCTAGCGTATACGATCAACAATGAGCAGTTCTTC
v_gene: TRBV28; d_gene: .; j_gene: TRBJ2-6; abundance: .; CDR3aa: CASRDTLSGANVLTF; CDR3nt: TGTGCCAGCAGGGACACTCTCTCTGGGGCCAACGTCCTGACTTTC
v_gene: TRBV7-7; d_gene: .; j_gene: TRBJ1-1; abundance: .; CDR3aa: CASSSSPRGPNTEAFF; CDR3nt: TGTGCTAGCAGCTCGTCCCCAAGGGGCCCGAACACTGAAGCTTTCTTT
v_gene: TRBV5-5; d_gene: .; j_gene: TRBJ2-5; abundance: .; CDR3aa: CASSLGRGGSETQYF; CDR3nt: TGTGCCAGCAGCTTGGGTAGGGGTGGTTCAGAGACCCAGTACTTC
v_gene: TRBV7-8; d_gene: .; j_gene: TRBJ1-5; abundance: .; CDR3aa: CASSLAGVGQPQHF; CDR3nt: TGTGCCAGCAGCTTAGCAGGGGTAGGGCAGCCCCAGCATTTT
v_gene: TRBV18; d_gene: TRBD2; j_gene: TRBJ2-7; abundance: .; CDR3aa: CASSPRTSGGLPYEQYF; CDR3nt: TGTGCCAGCTCACCGAGGACTAGCGGGGGCCTCCCCTACGAGCAGTACTTC
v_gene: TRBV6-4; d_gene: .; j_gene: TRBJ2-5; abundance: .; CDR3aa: CARYEAQYF; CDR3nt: TGTGCCAGATACGAGGCCCAGTACTTC
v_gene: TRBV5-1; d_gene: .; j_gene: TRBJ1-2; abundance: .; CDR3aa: CASSSRERNYGYTF; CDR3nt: TGCGCCAGCAGCTCCCGGGAGCGTAACTATGGCTACACCTTC
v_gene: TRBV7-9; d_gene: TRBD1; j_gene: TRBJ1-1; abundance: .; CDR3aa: CASSGQGRTEAFF; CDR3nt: TGTGCCAGCAGCGGACAGGGGCGTACTGAAGCTTTCTTT
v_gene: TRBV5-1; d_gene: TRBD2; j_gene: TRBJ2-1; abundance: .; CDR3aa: CASSLEVGLAGGMEQFF; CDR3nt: TGCGCCAGCAGCTTGGAAGTTGGACTAGCGGGAGGGATGGAGCAGTTCTTC
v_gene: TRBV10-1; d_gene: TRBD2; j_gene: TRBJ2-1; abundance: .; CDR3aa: CASSDVRGGREQFF; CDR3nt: TGCGCCAGCAGTGATGTGCGGGGGGGCCGGGAGCAGTTCTTC
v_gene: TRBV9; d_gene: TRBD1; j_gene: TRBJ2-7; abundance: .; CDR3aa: CASSRGQEEQYF; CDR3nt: TGTGCCAGCAGTCGAGGACAGGAGGAGCAGTACTTC
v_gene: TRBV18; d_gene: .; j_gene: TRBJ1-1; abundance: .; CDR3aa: CASSLGENTEAFF; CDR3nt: TGTGCCAGCTCCTTGGGAGAGAACACTGAAGCTTTCTTT
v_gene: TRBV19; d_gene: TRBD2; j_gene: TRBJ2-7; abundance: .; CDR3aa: CASSGQRGISYEQYF; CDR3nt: TGTGCCAGTAGTGGGCAGCGGGGGATATCCTACGAGCAGTACTTC
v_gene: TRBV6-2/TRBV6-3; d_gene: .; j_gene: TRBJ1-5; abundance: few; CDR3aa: CASSRRMDQPQHF; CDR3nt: TGTGCCAGCAGTAGGAGGATGGATCAGCCCCAGCATTTT
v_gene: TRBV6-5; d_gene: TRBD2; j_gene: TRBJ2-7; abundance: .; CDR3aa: CASSYLGGASEQYF; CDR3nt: TGTGCCAGCAGTTACCTCGGGGGGGCCAGCGAGCAGTACTTC
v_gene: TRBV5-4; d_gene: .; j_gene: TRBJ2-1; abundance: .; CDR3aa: CASSYDSSSYNEQFF; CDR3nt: TGTGCCAGCAGCTACGACTCGAGCTCCTACAATGAGCAGTTCTTC
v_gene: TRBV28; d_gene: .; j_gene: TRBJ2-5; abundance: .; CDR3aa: CASSHRDRETQYF; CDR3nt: TGTGCCAGCAGTCATCGAGACAGGGAGACCCAGTACTTC
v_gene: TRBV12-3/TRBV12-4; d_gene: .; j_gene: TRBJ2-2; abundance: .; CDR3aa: CASSRSFAGELFF; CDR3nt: TGTGCCAGCAGCCGTAGCTTCGCCGGGGAGCTGTTTTTT
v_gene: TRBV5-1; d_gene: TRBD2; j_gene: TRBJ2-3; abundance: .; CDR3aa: CASSVPTSGSSDTQYF; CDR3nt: TGCGCCAGCAGCGTCCCGACTAGCGGGAGTTCCGATACGCAGTATTTT
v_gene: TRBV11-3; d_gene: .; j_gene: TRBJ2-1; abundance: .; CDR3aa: CASSDQGHEQFF; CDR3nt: TGTGCCAGCAGCGACCAGGGCCATGAGCAGTTCTTC
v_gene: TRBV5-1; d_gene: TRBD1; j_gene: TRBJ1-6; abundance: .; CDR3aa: CASSLFPDRDNSPLHF; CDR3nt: TGCGCCAGCAGCTTGTTCCCGGACAGGGATAATTCACCCCTCCACTTT
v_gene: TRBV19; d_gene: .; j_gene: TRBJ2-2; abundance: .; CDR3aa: CARNMQGPQIDGFDRSGELFF; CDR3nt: TGTGCCAGGAATATGCAGGGGCCACAAATTGATGGGTTTGATCGTTCCGGGGAGCTGTTTTTT
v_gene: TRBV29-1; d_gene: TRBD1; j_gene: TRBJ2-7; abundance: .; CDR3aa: CSVGGQGDEQYF; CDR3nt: TGCAGCGTTGGGGGACAGGGGGACGAGCAGTACTTC
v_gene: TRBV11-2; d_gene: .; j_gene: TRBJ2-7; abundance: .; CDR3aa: CASSLGQNSYEQYF; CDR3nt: TGTGCCAGCAGCTTAGGACAGAACTCCTACGAGCAGTACTTC
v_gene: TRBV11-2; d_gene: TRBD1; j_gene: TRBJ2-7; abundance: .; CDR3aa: CASSLDRASYEQYF; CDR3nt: TGTGCCAGCAGCCTAGACAGGGCCTCCTACGAGCAGTACTTC
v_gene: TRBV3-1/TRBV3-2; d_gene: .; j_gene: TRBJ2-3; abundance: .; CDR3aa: CASSPVLTRLSTDTQYF; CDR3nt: TGTGCCAGCAGCCCTGTCTTAACACGTCTTAGCACAGATACGCAGTATTTT
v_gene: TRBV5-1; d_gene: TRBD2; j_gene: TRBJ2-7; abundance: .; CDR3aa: CASSLKLTSGRARLQYF; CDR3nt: TGCGCCAGCAGCTTGAAGCTGACTAGCGGGAGGGCCCGCTTGCAGTACTTC
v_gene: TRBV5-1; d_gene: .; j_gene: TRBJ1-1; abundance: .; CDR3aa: CASSLEGVGGEAFF; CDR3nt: TGCGCCAGCAGCTTGGAAGGCGTCGGCGGAGAAGCTTTCTTT
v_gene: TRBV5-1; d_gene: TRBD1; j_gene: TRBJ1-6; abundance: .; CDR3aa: CASSSERGQNSPLHF; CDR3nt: TGCGCCAGCAGCTCCGAACGGGGACAGAATTCACCCCTCCACTTT
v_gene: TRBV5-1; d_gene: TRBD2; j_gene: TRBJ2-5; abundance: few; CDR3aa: CASSMGIAGAQETQYF; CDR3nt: TGCGCCAGCAGCATGGGAATAGCGGGGGCCCAAGAGACCCAGTACTTC
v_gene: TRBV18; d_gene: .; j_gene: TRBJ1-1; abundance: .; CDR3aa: CASSERVVNTEAFF; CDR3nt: TGTGCCAGCTCAGAACGGGTCGTGAACACTGAAGCTTTCTTT
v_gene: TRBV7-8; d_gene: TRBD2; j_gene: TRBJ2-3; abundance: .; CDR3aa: CASSLEGSGGPDTQYF; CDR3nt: TGTGCCAGCAGCTTAGAGGGTAGCGGGGGACCAGATACGCAGTATTTT
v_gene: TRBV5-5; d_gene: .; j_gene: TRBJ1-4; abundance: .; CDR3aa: CASSSRPPGREKLFF; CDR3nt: TGTGCCAGCAGCTCGCGGCCTCCGGGTAGGGAAAAACTGTTTTTT
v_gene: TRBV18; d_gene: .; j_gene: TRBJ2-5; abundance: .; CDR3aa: CASSPVRRGQETQYF; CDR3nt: TGTGCCAGCTCACCAGTCAGGAGGGGCCAAGAGACCCAGTACTTC
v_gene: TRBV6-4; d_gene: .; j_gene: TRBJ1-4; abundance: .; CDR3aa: CASRRPPRGFAREKLFF; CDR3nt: TGTGCCAGCAGACGGCCCCCAAGGGGCTTCGCCCGGGAAAAACTGTTTTTT
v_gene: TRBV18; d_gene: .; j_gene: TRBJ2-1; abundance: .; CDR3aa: CASSPLQGRNEQFF; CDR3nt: TGTGCCAGCTCCCCATTACAGGGGAGGAATGAGCAGTTCTTC
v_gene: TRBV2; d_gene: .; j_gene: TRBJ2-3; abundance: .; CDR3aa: CATQLGFGTDTQYF; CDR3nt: TGTGCCACCCAACTAGGCTTCGGCACAGATACGCAGTATTTT
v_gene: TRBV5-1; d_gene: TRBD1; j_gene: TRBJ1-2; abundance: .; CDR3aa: CASSLDREAYGYTF; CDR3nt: TGCGCCAGCAGCCTCGACAGGGAGGCCTATGGCTACACCTTC
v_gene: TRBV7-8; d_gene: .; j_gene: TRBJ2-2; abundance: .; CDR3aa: CASSPRVTGELFF; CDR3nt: TGTGCCAGCAGCCCCAGGGTCACCGGGGAGCTGTTTTTT
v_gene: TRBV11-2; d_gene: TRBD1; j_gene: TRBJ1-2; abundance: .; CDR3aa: CASSSWGQGRNYGYTF; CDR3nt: TGTGCCAGCAGCTCGTGGGGACAGGGCAGAAACTATGGCTACACCTTC
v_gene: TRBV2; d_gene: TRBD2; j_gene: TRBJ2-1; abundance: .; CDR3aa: CASSEESGRGNEQFF; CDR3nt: TGTGCCAGCAGTGAAGAGAGCGGGAGAGGGAATGAGCAGTTCTTC
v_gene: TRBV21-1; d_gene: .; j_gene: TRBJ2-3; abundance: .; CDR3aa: CASSKGPQRDEGTDTQYF; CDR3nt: TGTGCCAGCAGCAAAGGTCCGCAGCGGGACGAGGGCACAGATACGCAGTATTTT
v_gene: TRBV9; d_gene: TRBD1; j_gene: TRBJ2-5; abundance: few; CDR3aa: CASSVVGQGGETQYF; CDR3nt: TGTGCCAGCAGCGTAGTGGGACAGGGGGGAGAGACCCAGTACTTC
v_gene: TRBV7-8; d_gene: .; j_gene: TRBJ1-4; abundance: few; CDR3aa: CASGQGHPGEKLFF; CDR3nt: TGTGCCAGCGGCCAAGGACATCCTGGGGAAAAACTGTTTTTT
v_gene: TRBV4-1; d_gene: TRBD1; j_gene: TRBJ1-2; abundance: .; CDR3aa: CASSQSGQLNYGYTF; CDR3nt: TGCGCCAGCAGCCAGTCGGGACAGCTTAACTATGGCTACACCTTC
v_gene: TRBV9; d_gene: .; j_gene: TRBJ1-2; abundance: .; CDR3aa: CASSVRTDGYGYTF; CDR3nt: TGTGCCAGCAGCGTCAGGACAGACGGTTATGGCTACACCTTC
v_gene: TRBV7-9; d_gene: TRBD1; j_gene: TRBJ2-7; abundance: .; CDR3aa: CASSLSQGGSYEQYF; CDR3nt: TGTGCCAGCAGCTTATCACAGGGGGGCTCCTACGAGCAGTACTTC
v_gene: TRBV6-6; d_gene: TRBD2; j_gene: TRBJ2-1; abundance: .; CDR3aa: CASSYPLAGSYNEQFF; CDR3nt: TGTGCCAGCAGTTACCCCCTAGCGGGTTCCTACAATGAGCAGTTCTTC